Following are 9 T cell receptor beta chains from one sample sequenced in a study of cytomegalovirus exposure and HLA in healthy donors (dated by TCRdb to the late 2010s). The library was obtained by the immunoSEQ multiplex PCR assay. For the multiplex PCR, a mixture combining 60 forward primers for TCR Vbeta segments and 13 reverse primers for TCR Jbeta segments was used. The clones in this table, taken by TCRdb from immuneACCESS, are in-frame only. Not every clone is retained; where verified, under half of the shortfall comes from an unresolved V gene, and the cause of the rest is unknown. This sample has 95,000 or so clones in its table, and 65% to 90% of those were observed once. The ten top clones hold around 4.2% of the sample. What was sequenced was PBMCs. The receptors here all came from a woman in her seventies in good health and CMV-seropositive.

This clone was detected only a few times. This chain uses TRBV5-4 with TRBJ2-7, with 10 bases lining up with TRBD2. The V and J ends lost 0 bases and 3 bases, in that order; junction bases with no gene match: 3. From germline, CDR1 is SGHNT and CDR2 YYREEE (reference sequence). The length of the CDR3 is 15 residues. CDR3 bases: TGTGCCAGCAGCTTGGAAAGCGGGAGGGTCTACGAGCAGTACTTC. It codes for CASSLESGRVYEQYF. The full variable domain, completed using reference TRBV5-4 and TRBJ2-7, is ETGVTQSPTHLIKTRGQQVTLRCSSQSGHNTVSWYQQALGQGPQFIFQYYREEENGRGNFPPRFSGLQFPNYSSELNVNALELDDSALYLCASSLESGRVYEQYFGPGTRLTVT.

V is TRBV11-2 and J is TRBJ2-2; D perhaps matches TRBD2 (8 bases). Germline CDR1 and CDR2: SGHAT and FQNNGV. Between the trimmed V and J ends, which lost 6 bases and 5 bases, there was a span of 16 bases. The CDR3 contains 15 residues. CDR3 sequence: CASRKTGTRTGELFF. Written as DNA, the CDR3 is TGTGCCAGCAGGAAGACAGGGACTAGGACCGGGGAGCTGTTTTTT. Variable domain in full (rest from reference TRBV11-2 and TRBJ2-2): EAGVAQSPRYKIIEKRQSVAFWCNPISGHATLYWYQQILGQGPKLLIQFQNNGVVDDSQLPKDRFSAERLKGVDSTLKIQPAKLEDSAVYLCASRKTGTRTGELFFGEGSRLTVL.

The gene calls are TRBV7-2 and TRBJ2-2; TRBD2 matches 12 bases. With V trimmed by 5 bases and J by 0 bases, 1 base remained unmatched. The CDR3 length is 16 residues. Germline CDR1 reads SGHTA; CDR2 reads FQGNSA. This CDR3 is CASSRTSGTNTGELFF. The CDR3 nucleotides read TGTGCCAGCAGCCGGACTAGCGGGACGAACACCGGGGAGCTGTTTTTT.

This sequence joins TRBV7-3 and TRBJ1-1; 7 bases align to TRBD1. This CDR3 region has 13 residues. The germline V gene has CDR1 SGHTA and CDR2 FQGTGA. The V segment lost 4 bases and the J segment 1 base; nucleotides outside the gene matches: 0. CDR3 coding DNA: TGTGCCAGCAGCTCAGGGGGGAACACTGAAGCTTTCTTT. This translates into CASSSGGNTEAFF.

The chain uses TRBV13 and TRBJ2-5, with D possibly matching TRBD1 (6 bases). The CDR3 runs 13 residues. With 4 bases removed from V and 4 bases from J, the gap between germline ends came to 10 bases. Germline CDR1 and CDR2: PRHDT and FYEKMQ (reference sequence). Here the CDR3 DNA reads TGTGCCAGCAGCTCAAACAGGGTAGAGACCCAGTACTTC. It specifies CASSSNRVETQYF.

This clone was observed a handful of times. The V call is TRBV6-6, the J call TRBJ1-2; D unresolved. The germline V gene encodes CDR1 MNHNY and CDR2 SVGAGI (reference sequence). The CDR3 consists of 14 residues. V was trimmed by 10 bases and J by 0 bases, leaving 15 bases between them. The CDR3 DNA sequence: TGTGCCACCCTTCGGATGGGAGCTAACTATGGCTACACCTTC. Protein product: CATLRMGANYGYTF.

The chain recombines TRBV5-1 with TRBJ2-3; 15 nucleotides agree with TRBD2. Germline trimming cut 4 bases from V and 2 bases from J; bases unmatched to any gene: 5. The CDR3 consists of 17 residues. Germline values: CDR1 SGHRS, CDR2 YFSETQ. The CDR3: CASSRRTSGRDTDTQYF. DNA of the CDR3: TGCGCCAGCAGCCGCCGGACTAGCGGGAGGGACACAGATACGCAGTATTTT.

Comment on this clone: Other DNA sequences of this sample code for an identical CDR3. The chain is built from TRBV30 and TRBJ1-5; unclear D gene. The CDR3 totals 13 residues. Trimming stripped 3 bases from V and 7 bases from J, with 13 bases between. Germline-derived CDR1 and CDR2 are GTSNPN and SVGIG (reference sequence). This CDR3 reads CAWRENSGQPQHF. The CDR3 region has the DNA TGTGCCTGGAGAGAAAACAGTGGCCAGCCCCAGCATTTT.

The V and J genes are TRBV7-3 and TRBJ2-3; D may be TRBD1 (6 bases). V shed 5 bases and J shed 0 bases, with 15 bases lying between them. The germline CDR1 and CDR2 sequences are SGHTA and FQGTGA. The CDR3 consists of 16 residues. In nucleotides, the CDR3 is TGTGCCAGCAGCATATCCGGGACACTCAGCACAGATACGCAGTATTTT. Translating it yields CASSISGTLSTDTQYF. Together with reference TRBV7-3 and TRBJ2-3, the CDR3 gives the full variable domain: GAGVSQTPSNKVTEKGKYVELRCDPISGHTALYWYRQSLGQGPEFLIYFQGTGAADDSGLPNDRFFAVRPEGSVSTLKIQRTERGDSAVYLCASSISGTLSTDTQYFGPGTRLTVL.